The T cell receptor (beta chain) under discussion was sequenced for a study of cytomegalovirus exposure and HLA in healthy donors (dated by TCRdb to the late 2010s). Study-wide context: An earlier analysis of about 560 of the donors reported over 250 Gb of sequence data and 117 million unique TCR beta sequences obtained from around 170 million T cells. An early release covering some 640 HLA-typed donors comprised about 300 gigabases of sequencing data and tens of millions of unique TCR sequences. Of the 350 to 450 genotyped donors, around 81% fell in the genetic ancestry cluster associated with self-reported Caucasian donors. The study aimed to test whether signatures of past pathogen exposure could be identified by cataloging public T cell receptors. The study used immunosequencing to profile the T cell repertoires of approximately 630 subjects and linked those repertoires to cytomegalovirus serostatus. In addition to the first cohort of 650 to 750 subjects, a separate validation cohort of approximately 130 different subjects was used. To predict cytomegalovirus infection status, the study brought together high-throughput TCR immunosequencing, statistical association of individual TCRs with disease status, and machine learning. A later analysis re-analyzed previously published TCR beta repertoires from 660 or so donors and added high-resolution HLA genotyping to study TCR occurrence patterns. Rather than using new phenotypic data, the later analysis identified candidate immune exposures from TCR beta sequences and from how often those sequences occurred across donors. In an earlier analysis of 500 to 650 of the donors, high-throughput TCR beta sequencing was used to judge whether each TCR beta V gene segment behaved as functional or pseudogenic. Donor age, sex, ethnicity and CMV serostatus were compiled together with the repertoire data. A later genetic analysis used genome-wide SNP genotypes for about 65% of the roughly 700 donors, treating that subset as a discovery cohort. All discovery cohort repertoires had been generated using a single sequencing platform. Class I and class II HLA loci were covered by the typing at four-digit resolution. The number of typed donors differed by locus: about 620-640 for A, B, C, DRB1 and DQB1; 500 to 550 for DQA1; 606 for DPA1; and around 450 for DPB1. Because of strong linkage in the cohort, 4 to 6 DR-DQ haplotypes were treated as single units for association and clustering. On average, 235,054 unique TCR beta nucleotide sequences were sequenced per donor among some 420 genotyped donors of the cohort, with roughly 19% of those sequences being non-productive. What the research found in general, with its limitations: Linkage disequilibrium might explain the correlated functional status among segregating V segments, but an unknown experimental factor could not be excluded. In a later genetic analysis, fewer N-insertions in productive TCRs were reported among donors in an Asian-associated ancestry cluster than the roughly 640-donor mean. Because counts were too low, more than 15 rarely observed V segments, including chromosome 9 orphons, were left out of the earlier analysis of about 500 of the donors. In a later analysis, the rate of TCR association differed among HLA loci, with DRB1 alleles having the most associated TCRs and HLA-C alleles having the fewest. The classifier was reported to diagnose cytomegalovirus status with high specificity and sensitivity in both the original and validation cohorts. The cohort was sequenced for TCR beta chains only, and without alpha or paired-chain data the features that could be detected were limited. While some public TCRs were present in many individuals, most TCR sequences turned up only very rarely across donors. When HLA alleles, especially DR and DQ, strongly co-occurred, attributing TCR associations to individual alleles was difficult. Several of the top co-occurrence clusters appeared to be linked to parvovirus B19, influenza, CMV and Epstein-Barr virus, according to a later analysis. At a false discovery rate of 0.05, a later analysis linked approximately 18,000 TCR beta sequences to specific HLA alleles. V-gene and J-gene trimming of TCR beta chains was associated with a missense DCLRE1C variant in a later genetic analysis, and the association was replicated in an independent cohort. The only immune exposure information available for the cohort was CMV serostatus. In a later analysis, HLA-associated TCR beta chains were found to be more clonally expanded and to have lower generation probabilities than equally common non-associated chains. Because the 87-base-pair reads could not distinguish some IMGT-functional V segments, including TRBV6-2 and TRBV6-3, those segments were excluded. A further reported finding was that TCR beta sequences accurately predicted the HLA-A and HLA-B alleles for most subjects in the first cohort. Most CMV-associated TCR beta chains appeared to be HLA-restricted in a later analysis, and the HLA associations seemed to be driven largely by CMV exposure. In an earlier analysis of some 540 of the donors, most TCR beta V segments appeared in productive rearrangements about 90% or about 30% of the time, broadly matching IMGT annotations. The authors suggested that the approach could potentially be generalized to other disease states and immunological phenotypes. Because HLA typing was missing for some donors at each locus, association tests included only the typed subset. Sequencing depth was assumed to be roughly uniform across donors in the presence/absence analyses, though that assumption may not hold. A few of the identified cytomegalovirus-associated TCR beta chains were confirmed in vitro to be specific for cytomegalovirus antigens. The study gave a list of more than 150 TCR beta chains associated with cytomegalovirus. A group of highly shared sequence variants was considered likely to be a technical artifact of the sequencing pipeline.

The cohort comprised 710 or so healthy bone marrow donors. At the time of sampling, all cohort members were nominally healthy, though unrecorded immune exposures were likely present. The donor was CMV seronegative and belonged to the group of 350 or so seronegative cohort members. Every donor gave a peripheral blood sample, and the peripheral blood mononuclear cells from that sample were used for TCR beta sequencing. Genomic DNA was extracted from the blood cell samples with the Qiagen DNeasy Blood Extraction Kit. At the junction V is shortened by 4 bases and J by 2 bases, with 14 bases in between. Via the germline V gene, CDR1 is MDHEN and CDR2 SYDVKM. From the cysteine up to the phenylalanine, the CDR3 has a length of 15 residues. Just CDR3 DNA is preserved here, 45 bases in frame from base 1. Library method: the immunoSEQ multiplex PCR assay. For the multiplex PCR, a mixture combining 60 forward primers for TCR Vbeta segments and 13 reverse primers for TCR Jbeta segments was used. A multiplex PCR assay on genomic DNA amplified the CDR3 region of rearranged TCR beta genes. On the Illumina HiSeq System, the amplified TCR beta libraries were sequenced as 87-base-pair reads. The study's own analysis went as follows. In a later analysis, some 80 million unique TCR beta chains were counted across the roughly 670 repertoires, and about 9.9 million of these chains were shared by at least two donors. A nearest-neighbor algorithm error-corrected the raw reads and collapsed the reads into unique sequences, merging closely related sequences to remove PCR and sequencing errors. CDR3 sequences were aligned to IMGT reference sequences to assign V, D and J gene segments. Each retained sequence needed at least a six-nucleotide match to both a V gene segment and a J gene segment. A rearrangement counted as productive if the CDR3 had no stop codons and remained in frame with V and J, and every other rearrangement counted as non-productive. CDR3 was defined according to IMGT convention as the region running from the second conserved V-encoded cysteine to the conserved J-encoded phenylalanine. The earlier analysis of 587 of the donors excluded sequences that lacked an unambiguous match to a single V gene segment. In an earlier analysis of roughly 500 of the donors, V segments were called functional above 56.7% productive rearrangements and were called segregating when the between-donor standard deviation exceeded 5%. A statistical classification framework was developed to diagnose cytomegalovirus status using the catalog of TCR beta chain sequences. In a later analysis, TCR nucleotide sequences were compared against IMGT/GENE-DB human TR gene sequences so that V and J genes could be assigned. Using the TCRdist pipeline, a later analysis assigned CDR3 sequences along with most-parsimonious VDJ recombination scenarios. In a later analysis, each TCR beta chain was defined by its CDR3 amino acid sequence together with its V-gene family, and reads lacking a unique V-gene family were excluded. To address suspected cross-contamination and a sequencing artifact, a later analysis removed 592 highly shared, low-generation-probability nucleotide sequences. For each public chain, a later analysis derived a clonal expansion index from normalized ranks of inferred template counts within each repertoire. A later analysis computed generation probabilities with a VDJ recombination model fitted to out-of-frame rearrangements, and checked the results against IGoR. In a later analysis, TCR-TCR, TCR-HLA and TCR-CMV co-occurrence was scored with hypergeometric tests, and a repertoire-size bias correction was applied to TCR pairs. False discovery rates were estimated in a later analysis by permuting HLA or CMV assignments 20 times. In a later analysis, co-occurring TCRs were grouped using DBSCAN, with TCRdist sequence similarity added in when clustering inside HLA-allele-positive subsets. Co-occurrence clustering excluded repertoires with fewer than 30,000 or more than 120,000 public chains, plus five with anomalous nucleotide sharing. What TCRdb holds here is the immuneACCESS table cut down to in-frame rearrangements. Part of the clones is not present; checked against another copy, under half of the missing clones reflect an unresolved V gene, and the others are unexplained. V and J calls and clone size follow that table, whereas D and trimming were derived from the DNA. The table for this sample lists about 180,000 clones; 76% of them were counted only once. About 1.6% of the sample rests with the top ten.

A remark on this clone: Its antigen remains unidentified. Per-nucleotide qualities are absent, and no much larger clonotype sits a single base away.

The specimen was PBMCs. The chain uses TRBV28 and TRBJ1-2; too little of a D gene remains to name it. The source of this sequence is a man aged 18 to 29 in good health and CMV-seronegative. The sequenced DNA: TGTGCCAGCAGTTGGGTGGAGCGGGCAAACTATGGCTACACCTTC. Its protein is CASSWVERANYGYTF.